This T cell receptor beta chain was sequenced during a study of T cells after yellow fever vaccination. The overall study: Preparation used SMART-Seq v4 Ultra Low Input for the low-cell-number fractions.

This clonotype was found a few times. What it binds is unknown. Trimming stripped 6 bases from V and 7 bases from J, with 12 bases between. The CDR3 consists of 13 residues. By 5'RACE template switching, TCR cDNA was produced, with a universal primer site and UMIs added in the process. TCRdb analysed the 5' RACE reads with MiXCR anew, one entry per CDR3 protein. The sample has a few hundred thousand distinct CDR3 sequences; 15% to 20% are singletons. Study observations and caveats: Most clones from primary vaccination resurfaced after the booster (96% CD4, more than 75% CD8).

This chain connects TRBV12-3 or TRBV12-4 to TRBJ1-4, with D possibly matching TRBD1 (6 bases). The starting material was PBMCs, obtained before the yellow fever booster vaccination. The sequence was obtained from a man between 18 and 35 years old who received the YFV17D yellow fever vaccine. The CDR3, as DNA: TGTGCCAGCAGACCCCAGGGGTTTGAAAAACTGTTTTTT. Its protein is CASRPQGFEKLFF.